The 21 T cell receptor beta chains in this list originate from one sample, sequenced in a study of human CD4 T cells and Enterobacteriaceae. All CD4+ cells other than CD45RA+CCR7+CD95- naive cells were sorted as memory, over 95% pure. Profiling relied on immunoSEQ multiplex PCR, and the TCRdb table lists in-frame clones only, not all of them. The sample contains 25,000 to 30,000 clones, roughly 80% of which appear only once. Sequenced sample: memory CD4+ T cells from blood. These receptors originate from a human donor in good health.

V usage is TRBV5-6 and J usage is TRBJ1-1; D uncertain. This CDR3 contains 16 residues. Trimming removed 1 base from V and 3 bases from J, with 16 bases in between. Germline V gene lookup returns CDR1 SGHDT and CDR2 YYEEEE. DNA of the CDR3: TGTGCCAGCAGCTTGTATATGTCGGGATTGTACACTGAAGCTTTCTTT. Translating it yields CASSLYMSGLYTEAFF. The whole variable domain, filled in from reference TRBV5-6 and TRBJ1-1, reads DAGVTQSPTHLIKTRGQQVTLRCSPKSGHDTVSWYQQALGQGPQFIFQYYEEEERQRGNFPDRFSGHQFPNYSSELNVNALLLGDSALYLCASSLYMSGLYTEAFFGQGTRLTVV.

This clone was seen only once. This sequence joins TRBV6-1 and TRBJ2-7; 7 nucleotides line up with TRBD2. Trimming removed 4 bases from V and 0 bases from J; junction bases left unmatched: 3. The CDR3 runs to 14 residues. The germline V gene encodes CDR1 MNHNS and CDR2 SASEGT. The CDR3 DNA is TGTGCCAGCAGTGGGGAGGGTAGCTCCTACGAGCAGTACTTC. Its translation: CASSGEGSSYEQYF.

This clone was recorded a few times. This rearrangement joins TRBV2 to TRBJ1-6, with D unclear. V shed 2 bases and J shed 4 bases, with 9 bases lying between them. CDR3 length: 15 residues. CDR1 is SNHLY and CDR2 is FYNNEI in the germline V gene. The CDR3 DNA follows: TGTGCCAGCAGTGAAAGTGCAGGTTATAATTCACCCCTCCACTTT. It specifies CASSESAGYNSPLHF.

J is TRBJ1-1 and V is TRBV7-2; D remains ambiguous. This CDR3 spans 14 amino acids. Germline V CDR1 and CDR2: SGHTA, FQGNSA. V gave up 4 bases and J gave up 2 bases, with 11 bases separating them. CDR3 residues: CASSSQGRNTEAFF. CDR3 DNA sequence: TGTGCCAGCAGCTCGCAAGGGCGAAACACTGAAGCTTTCTTT.

The CDR3 loop is CAWTQRGLGYTF. CDR3 in DNA: TGTGCCTGGACTCAAAGGGGGTTAGGCTACACCTTC. This chain connects TRBV30 to TRBJ1-2; TRBD1 is a possible D gene (6 bases). The CDR3 runs to 12 residues. Germline CDR1 GTSNPN, CDR2 SVGIG (reference sequence). V was cut by 4 bases and J by 8 bases, with 14 bases left in between.

The chain couples TRBV21-1 to TRBJ2-2; TRBD2 is the table's D call and was not checked against the DNA. TRBV21-1 constitutes a pseudogene. The CDR3 length is 19 residues. CDR3 in amino acids: CASSTGVGGRASNTGELFF. The CDR3 nucleotides read TGTGCCAGCAGCACGGGAGTAGGAGGGAGGGCATCCAACACCGGGGAGCTGTTTTTT.

The CDR3 bases are TGTGCCAGCAATCGGCCTGGGCAGCCCCAGCATTTT. Translation: CASNRPGQPQHF. The gene calls are TRBV6-5 and TRBJ1-5; D unclear. This CDR3 has 12 amino acids. Germline CDR1 MNHEY, CDR2 SVGAGI. V shed 7 bases and J shed 7 bases, with 11 bases lying between them.

CDR3 protein: CASSHGGRQGGRKGTEAFF. In DNA, the CDR3 is TGTGCCAGCAGCCACGGCGGAAGACAGGGAGGGCGAAAGGGCACTGAAGCTTTCTTT. The genes are TRBV7-6 and TRBJ1-1; 7 bases align to TRBD1. V was clipped by 5 bases and J by 4 bases; unmatched bases: 22. Germline CDR1 reads SGHVS; CDR2 reads FNYEAQ. The CDR3 runs to 19 residues. The full variable domain, completed using reference TRBV7-6 and TRBJ1-1, is GAGVSQSPRYKVTKRGQDVALRCDPISGHVSLYWYRQALGQGPEFLTYFNYEAQQDKSGLPNDRFSAERPEGSISTLTIQRTEQRDSAMYRCASSHGGRQGGRKGTEAFFGQGTRLTVV.

The J gene is TRBJ2-2, the V gene TRBV11-3, with D possibly being TRBD2 (6 bases). The CDR3 runs 14 residues. Germline V lookup: CDR1 SGHNT, CDR2 YENEEA. The germline V and J ends were trimmed by 6 bases and 2 bases, with 10 bases remaining between them. The DNA for the CDR3 is TGTGCCAGCAGGGAGGGTATTAACACCGGGGAGCTGTTTTTT. Its translation: CASREGINTGELFF.

V usage is TRBV27 and J usage is TRBJ2-7; 8 bases match TRBD2. Germline CDR1 and CDR2: MNHEY and SMNVEV (reference sequence). CDR3 length: 16 amino acids. V lost 8 bases, J lost 0 bases, and 12 bases stayed unmatched. The CDR3 region has the DNA TGTGCCAGCGGAGATCTTAGCGGGGTACACTCCTACGAGCAGTACTTC. It translates to CASGDLSGVHSYEQYF.

J is TRBJ2-1 and V is TRBV5-6; D unclear. The germline V and J ends were trimmed by 6 bases and 9 bases, with 10 bases remaining between them. There are 11 residues in the CDR3. Germline CDR1 is SGHDT and CDR2 is YYEEEE. For the CDR3, the DNA is TGTGCCAGCACCCGTAGGAGTGAGCAGTTCTTC. Translated: CASTRRSEQFF. The full variable domain, with the rest looked up from reference TRBV5-6 and TRBJ2-1, is DAGVTQSPTHLIKTRGQQVTLRCSPKSGHDTVSWYQQALGQGPQFIFQYYEEEERQRGNFPDRFSGHQFPNYSSELNVNALLLGDSALYLCASTRRSEQFFGPGTRLTVL.

The chain joins TRBV6-5 to TRBJ2-1; D not certain. Germline CDR1 MNHEY, CDR2 SVGAGI. The CDR3 loop spans 12 amino acids. The V and J ends lost 5 bases and 12 bases respectively, with 14 bases between them. The CDR3 loop reads CASSDGPRRQFF. In nucleotides, the CDR3 is TGTGCCAGCAGTGATGGACCACGAAGGCAGTTCTTC.

This clone was recorded only once. The V call is TRBV30, the J call TRBJ1-4; 9 bases are a match to TRBD1. The J segment lost 7 bases and the V segment lost 0 bases, leaving 6 bases of the junction unmatched. Germline CDR1 and CDR2: GTSNPN and SVGIG (reference sequence). The CDR3 extends over 15 amino acids. CDR3 region: CAWSVLGQGGEKLFF. CDR3 DNA sequence: TGTGCCTGGAGTGTACTGGGACAGGGAGGTGAAAAACTGTTTTTT.

The sample holds one count of this clone. The rearrangement links TRBV30 to TRBJ2-7, with 8 positions matching TRBD2. J was trimmed by 7 bases and V by 2 bases; bases with no gene match: 13. The CDR3 is 15 residues long. CDR1 is GTSNPN, CDR2 SVGIG, per germline (reference sequence). The CDR3 region has the DNA TGTGCCTGGAGTATCCGCTCGGCTAGCGGGCGTGAGCAGTACTTC. Translation: CAWSIRSASGREQYF.

The V call is TRBV4-2, the J call TRBJ1-2, with D unclear. The V and J ends lost 1 base and 3 bases respectively, with 12 bases between them. CDR1 LGHNA and CDR2 YNFKEQ come from the germline V gene. The CDR3 runs 15 residues. Here the CDR3 reads CASSQVGVGDYGYTF. The DNA of the CDR3 is TGTGCCAGCAGCCAAGTTGGGGTAGGCGACTATGGCTACACCTTC.

This clone came up a few times. This chain connects TRBV11-3 to TRBJ2-5, with TRBD2 matching over 8 bases. This CDR3 is 17 amino acids long. Germline CDR1 and CDR2: SGHNT and YENEEA. V lost 4 bases, J lost 2 bases, and 12 bases stayed unmatched. This CDR3 is CASSSGLVQNKQETQYF. Written as DNA, the CDR3 is TGTGCCAGCAGCTCGGGACTAGTGCAAAATAAACAAGAGACCCAGTACTTC.

This sequence joins TRBV7-3 and TRBJ2-3, with D possibly being TRBD2 (5 bases). V was trimmed by 6 bases and J by 0 bases, leaving 13 bases between them. Germline V gives CDR1 SGHTA, CDR2 FQGTGA. The CDR3 has 15 amino acids. CDR3 DNA: TGTGCCAGCAGGTCTACTAGTACTAGCACAGATACGCAGTATTTT. Protein: CASRSTSTSTDTQYF.

The J gene is TRBJ2-7, the V gene TRBV2, with no clear D. Trimming shortened V by 4 bases and J by 6 bases, and 16 bases separated the two germline ends. Germline V lookup: CDR1 SNHLY, CDR2 FYNNEI. The CDR3 has 14 residues. Here the CDR3 reads CASSGFSNSGEQYF. CDR3 in DNA: TGTGCCAGCAGTGGATTTTCTAATTCCGGCGAGCAGTACTTC.

The chain recombines TRBV11-3 with TRBJ2-1, with 7 bases fitting TRBD2. The CDR3 length is 13 residues. Germline-derived CDR1 and CDR2 are SGHNT and YENEEA. The V gene end was trimmed by 5 bases and the J gene end by 5 bases; junction bases not matched to a gene: 3. The CDR3 region is CASSGAGDNEQFF. The CDR3 coding sequence is TGTGCCAGCAGCGGGGCGGGAGACAATGAGCAGTTCTTC.

The chain is built from TRBV21-1 and TRBJ1-3. TRBV21-1 is designated a pseudogene. CDR3 length: 14 amino acids. In nucleotides, the CDR3 is TGTGCCAGCAGCCCAAAGAATGGAGGAAACACCATATATTTT. This codes for CASSPKNGGNTIYF.

This chain links TRBV5-1 with TRBJ1-4; 7 bases fit TRBD1. V lost 5 bases, J lost 7 bases, and 8 bases stayed unmatched. Germline V CDR1 and CDR2: SGHRS, YFSETQ. CDR3 size: 14 residues. This CDR3 reads CASREGTVTEKLFF. In DNA form, the CDR3 reads TGCGCCAGCAGGGAAGGGACAGTGACTGAAAAACTGTTTTTT.